The 28 T cell receptor beta chains given below trace back to one sample, sequenced in a study of control samples from healthy donors and cancer patients. Profiled with immunoSEQ multiplex PCR; TCRdb holds only in-frame clones, not every one. The sample yields approximately 160,000 clones, approximately 92% seen once. The sequencing input was blood. Receptors originate from a woman between 55 and 75 years old in good health.

This chain links TRBV11-2 with TRBJ2-3; TRBD2 might be the D (5 bases). The ends were cut back, 0 bases at V and 6 bases at J, with 7 bases in the middle. Germline V gives CDR1 SGHAT, CDR2 FQNNGV. The CDR3 sequence is 13 residues long. As DNA, the CDR3 is TGTGCCAGCAGCTTAGATCGGGGTGATACGCAGTATTTT. It translates to CASSLDRGDTQYF.

J is TRBJ1-6 and V is TRBV9; D perhaps matches TRBD1 (5 bases). Trimming removed 3 bases from V and 6 bases from J, with 16 bases in between. Germline V gene data show CDR1 as SGDLS and CDR2 as YYNGEE. CDR3 size: 16 residues. The CDR3 here is CASSAVGGEGNSPLHF. The CDR3 region has the DNA TGTGCCAGCAGCGCCGTTGGAGGGGAGGGTAATTCACCCCTCCACTTT.

The chain joins TRBV7-9 to TRBJ2-5, with D tentatively TRBD1 or TRBD2 (5 bases each). This CDR3 has 14 amino acids. The V end lost 4 bases, the J end lost 4 bases, and 13 bases lay between the germline ends. The germline V gene has CDR1 SEHNR and CDR2 FQNEAQ (reference sequence). The CDR3 here is CASSSLAGGETQYF. CDR3 nucleotide sequence: TGTGCCAGCAGCTCCCTCGCTGGGGGAGAGACCCAGTACTTC.

This rearrangement joins TRBV2 to TRBJ2-5, with D unclear. The CDR3 extends over 12 amino acids. Trimming left V 3 bases short and J 2 bases short, with 4 bases between. Germline CDR1 and CDR2: SNHLY and FYNNEI. The CDR3 spells CASSDYQETQYF. In nucleotides, the CDR3 is TGTGCCAGCAGTGACTATCAAGAGACCCAGTACTTC.

This clone occurred once. The J gene is TRBJ2-2, the V gene TRBV28, with D possibly being TRBD2 (6 bases). In germline, CDR1 is MDHEN, CDR2 SYDVKM. The CDR3 length is 15 residues. V was cut by 5 bases and J by 3 bases, with 13 bases left in between. The chain's CDR3 is CASSHSGDYTGELFF. The DNA for the CDR3 is TGTGCCAGCAGTCATAGCGGAGACTACACCGGGGAGCTGTTTTTT.

The V and J genes are TRBV7-8 and TRBJ2-5; no definite D call. Germline values: CDR1 SGHVS, CDR2 FQNEAQ. This CDR3 region has 16 residues. With 4 bases removed from V and 4 bases from J, the gap between germline ends came to 19 bases. CDR3: CASSWRPLGALETQYF. The CDR3 bases are TGTGCCAGCAGCTGGCGTCCCTTAGGAGCACTAGAGACCCAGTACTTC.

The J gene is TRBJ2-3, the V gene TRBV11-3; TRBD1 might be the D (6 bases). The length of the CDR3 is 19 residues. Germline CDR1 is SGHNT and CDR2 is YENEEA. V was clipped by 1 base and J by 3 bases, with 23 bases between them. Here the CDR3 DNA reads TGTGCCAGCAGCTTAGGAGGTTTAGGACCACAGGGCAGAACAGATACGCAGTATTTT. Residues: CASSLGGLGPQGRTDTQYF.

The V gene is TRBV7-9, the J gene TRBJ1-1; TRBD1 matches 7 bases. Trimming cost V 5 bases and J 7 bases; bases outside gene matches: 4. The germline gives CDR1 SEHNR, CDR2 FQNEAQ (reference sequence). The CDR3 extends over 12 amino acids. CDR3 amino acids: CASSLNRGEAFF. DNA of the CDR3: TGTGCCAGCAGCCTAAACAGGGGTGAAGCTTTCTTT.

Details on this clone: The same CDR3 is also encoded by other DNA sequences in this sample. The rearrangement uses TRBV5-1 and TRBJ2-5; TRBD2 matches 11 bases. The germline gives CDR1 SGHRS, CDR2 YFSETQ. J lost 5 bases, V lost 0 bases, and 3 bases had no gene match. The CDR3 loop spans 15 amino acids. CDR3 protein: CASSLAPSGGETQYF. The CDR3 DNA follows: TGCGCCAGCAGCTTGGCGCCTAGCGGGGGGGAGACCCAGTACTTC.

This rearrangement joins TRBV4-2 to TRBJ2-7; D unresolved. Trimming removed 2 bases from V and 7 bases from J, with 18 bases in between. Germline CDR1 and CDR2: LGHNA and YNFKEQ. The CDR3 consists of 15 residues. This CDR3 reads CASSQFAESRREQYF. The CDR3, as DNA: TGTGCCAGCAGCCAATTTGCAGAAAGTAGACGGGAGCAGTACTTC.

The genes are TRBV19 and TRBJ2-1, with D perhaps matching TRBD1 (7 bases). The V end lost 2 bases, the J end lost 2 bases, and 10 bases lay between the germline ends. This CDR3 spans 15 amino acids. The germline gives CDR1 LNHDA, CDR2 SQIVND (reference sequence). In nucleotides, the CDR3 is TGTGCCAGTAGTATACAGGGGGGCCCCTACAATGAGCAGTTCTTC. It yields the protein CASSIQGGPYNEQFF.

The chain carries TRBV3-1 (or the pseudogene TRBV3-2) and TRBJ1-1; D gene unclear. CDR1 LGHDT and CDR2 YNNKEL come from the germline V gene (reference sequence). The CDR3 consists of 15 residues. V was trimmed by 4 bases and J by 4 bases, leaving 16 bases between them. The CDR3 loop is CASSPGRTRCTEAFF. In DNA, the CDR3 is TGTGCCAGCAGCCCCGGACGGACTAGGTGCACTGAAGCTTTCTTT.

This rearrangement joins TRBV2 to TRBJ1-1, with D perhaps TRBD1 (5 bases). Germline loops: CDR1 SNHLY, CDR2 FYNNEI. The ends were cut back, 0 bases at V and 3 bases at J, with 14 bases in the middle. This CDR3 spans 16 amino acids. The CDR3: CASSEATGTADTEAFF. CDR3 DNA: TGTGCCAGCAGTGAAGCAACCGGGACGGCAGACACTGAAGCTTTCTTT.

This chain uses TRBV5-6 with TRBJ2-7; D tentatively fits TRBD1 or TRBD2 (6 bases each). This CDR3 has 16 amino acids. Trimming stripped 2 bases from V and 2 bases from J, with 17 bases between. In germline, CDR1 is SGHDT, CDR2 YYEEEE. CDR3 nucleotides: TGTGCCAGCAGCTTTTTAGATCGGGGGCAGGCCTACGAGCAGTACTTC. Its protein product is CASSFLDRGQAYEQYF.

This chain uses TRBV18 with TRBJ1-5, with TRBD1 matching 10 bases. The CDR3 is made up of 14 amino acids. The germline V gene encodes CDR1 KGHSH and CDR2 LQKENI. V shed 3 bases, J shed 7 bases, and the junction held 3 bases outside the gene matches. CDR3 nucleotides: TGTGCCAGCTCACCCGGGACAGGGGACCAGCCCCAGCATTTT. This codes for CASSPGTGDQPQHF.

This clone was seen a few times. The chain uses TRBV9 and TRBJ1-4; D is perhaps TRBD1 (5 bases). The CDR3 extends over 15 amino acids. The V end lost 0 bases, the J end lost 5 bases, and 11 bases lay between the germline ends. The germline gives CDR1 SGDLS, CDR2 YYNGEE. CDR3 in amino acids: CASSVEGRPNEKLFF. The DNA for the CDR3 is TGTGCCAGCAGCGTAGAGGGACGGCCGAATGAAAAACTGTTTTTT.

This chain's CDR3 is CASSPLQRGGRGTQYF. As DNA, the CDR3 is TGTGCCAGCAGCCCACTTCAGCGGGGGGGCCGAGGGACCCAGTACTTC. The V call is TRBV9, the J call TRBJ2-5; 10 bases align to TRBD2. With 4 bases clipped from V and 7 bases from J, the junction kept 13 bases outside the gene matches. Germline CDR1 and CDR2: SGDLS and YYNGEE. The CDR3 sequence is 16 residues long.

V gene TRBV10-1 combines with J gene TRBJ2-7, with a tentative D call TRBD1 (5 bases). This CDR3 comprises 15 residues. Germline CDR1 and CDR2: WNHNN and SYGVQD (reference sequence). Trimming cost V 3 bases and J 0 bases, with 12 bases left between them. The CDR3, as DNA: TGCGCCAGCAGTGAATATAGGGGAAGCTCCTACGAGCAGTACTTC. It encodes CASSEYRGSSYEQYF.

The rearrangement links TRBV5-1 to TRBJ2-7, with 8 bases fitting TRBD1. Germline V lookup: CDR1 SGHRS, CDR2 YFSETQ. The CDR3 has 14 amino acids. The junction had 12 bases not matched to a gene; V was cut back by 4 bases and J by 9 bases. The CDR3 is CASSQGQVLGGQYF. CDR3 DNA sequence: TGCGCCAGCAGCCAGGGACAGGTCCTTGGGGGGCAGTACTTC. The complete variable domain, with remaining parts taken from reference TRBV5-1 and TRBJ2-7, reads KAGVTQTPRYLIKTRGQQVTLSCSPISGHRSVSWYQQTPGQGLQFLFEYFSETQRNKGNFPGRFSGRQFSNSRSEMNVSTLELGDSALYLCASSQGQVLGGQYFGPGTRLTVT.

The chain links TRBV28 to TRBJ2-4; D perhaps matches TRBD1 (6 bases). This CDR3 comprises 16 residues. The germline CDR1 and CDR2 sequences are MDHEN and SYDVKM. The germline V and J ends were trimmed by 4 bases and 11 bases, with 24 bases remaining between them. The CDR3 DNA follows: TGTGCCAGCAGTTCCTACGCCGTGATGCCGGGACACGTTCAGTACTTC. Translation gives CASSSYAVMPGHVQYF.

V gene TRBV27 combines with J gene TRBJ1-5; TRBD1 is a possible D gene (5 bases). Trimming left V 10 bases short and J 3 bases short, with 7 bases between. This CDR3 is built from 11 residues. Germline CDR1 is MNHEY and CDR2 is SMNVEV (reference sequence). The CDR3 loop reads CAIGANQPQHF. In DNA form, the CDR3 reads TGTGCCATCGGGGCCAATCAGCCCCAGCATTTT.

This chain uses TRBV11-3 with TRBJ2-2; TRBD1 agrees at 8 bases. Germline values: CDR1 SGHNT, CDR2 YENEEA. The CDR3 sequence is 13 residues long. Trimming took 6 bases from V and 5 from J; bases not matched to a gene: 2. The CDR3 sequence is CASSNRGTGELFF. Here the CDR3 DNA reads TGTGCCAGCAGTAACAGGGGGACCGGGGAGCTGTTTTTT.

The chain uses TRBV15 and TRBJ2-3, with 9 positions matching TRBD1. V trimming: 0 bases; J trimming: 4 bases; junction bases outside the gene matches: 5. This CDR3 spans 16 amino acids. Germline V gene data show CDR1 as LNHNV and CDR2 as YYDKDF (reference sequence). CDR3 sequence reads: CATSRDRGQGSDTQYF. The CDR3 DNA reads TGTGCCACCAGCAGAGATAGGGGACAGGGTTCAGATACGCAGTATTTT.

V and J are TRBV12-3 or TRBV12-4 and TRBJ1-1; D unclear. V was shortened by 4 bases and J by 1 base, with 7 bases between the two germline ends. The CDR3 covers 13 residues. The CDR3 region has the DNA TGTGCCAGCAGTTCCGGCAGGAACACTGAAGCTTTCTTT. Encoded protein: CASSSGRNTEAFF.

The V call is TRBV3-1 (or the pseudogene TRBV3-2), the J call TRBJ2-2; no clear D gene. The CDR3 consists of 12 residues. V was cut by 3 bases and J by 3 bases, with 2 bases left in between. Germline lookup yields CDR1 LGHDT and CDR2 YNNKEL (reference sequence). CDR3 sequence: CASSHYTGELFF. CDR3 DNA sequence: TGTGCCAGCAGCCACTACACCGGGGAGCTGTTTTTT.

The V gene is TRBV19, the J gene TRBJ1-3, with a tentative D call TRBD1 (5 bases). The germline gives CDR1 LNHDA, CDR2 SQIVND (reference sequence). The CDR3 has 18 amino acids. Trimming shortened V by 3 bases and J by 2 bases, and 20 bases separated the two germline ends. The CDR3 is CASSIGSRGGSAGNTIYF. The CDR3 DNA reads as TGTGCCAGTAGTATCGGGTCGAGGGGAGGATCGGCTGGAAACACCATATATTTT.

V gene TRBV5-1 combines with J gene TRBJ2-1, with 11 bases aligning to TRBD2. In germline, CDR1 is SGHRS, CDR2 YFSETQ. Trimming cost V 4 bases and J 7 bases; bases outside gene matches: 7. This CDR3 contains 15 residues. The chain's CDR3 is CASSLAGGSLNEQFF. The CDR3 nucleotides are TGCGCCAGCAGCCTAGCGGGGGGTAGTCTAAATGAGCAGTTCTTC.

V and J are TRBV5-4 and TRBJ1-6; no firm D call. The germline V gene has CDR1 SGHNT and CDR2 YYREEE (reference sequence). CDR3 length: 15 residues. V lost 2 bases and J 4 bases, leaving 10 bases between the germline ends. CDR3 coding DNA: TGTGCCAGCAGCTTAGGGTTGGCGTATAATTCACCCCTCCACTTT. Its protein is CASSLGLAYNSPLHF.